The clone carrying this TCR beta chain was recorded a few times. Its target is unknown. The record originates from a study of T cells after yellow fever vaccination. The CDR3 loop spans 16 amino acids. Trimming left V 3 bases short and J 0 bases short, with 12 bases between. CDR1 and CDR2 from the germline V gene are MDHEN and SYDVKM. Study-wide points: A small proportion of clonotypes was detected in both the CD4 and CD8 compartments. Post-booster samples contained most primary-vaccination clones (approximately 96% CD4, roughly 88% CD8). FACS-sorted repertoires might harbor abundant contaminating clonotypes from the bulk population.

Each CDR3 protein is one row after TCRdb ran MiXCR on the 5' RACE reads. Of fewer than 400,000 distinct CDR3 sequences detected, 9.5% to 12% appear once; the ten largest clones hold about 3.3%. Sequences were derived from CD4+ T cells sorted from PBMCs, sampled 45 days after the yellow fever booster vaccination. This TCR came from a young man who received the YFV17D yellow fever vaccine. The rearrangement links TRBV28 to TRBJ1-5, with D unresolved. The CDR3, as DNA: TGTGCCAGCAGTTTGACTTCCGGGATTAGCAATCAGCCCCAGCATTTT. Its translation is CASSLTSGISNQPQHF.